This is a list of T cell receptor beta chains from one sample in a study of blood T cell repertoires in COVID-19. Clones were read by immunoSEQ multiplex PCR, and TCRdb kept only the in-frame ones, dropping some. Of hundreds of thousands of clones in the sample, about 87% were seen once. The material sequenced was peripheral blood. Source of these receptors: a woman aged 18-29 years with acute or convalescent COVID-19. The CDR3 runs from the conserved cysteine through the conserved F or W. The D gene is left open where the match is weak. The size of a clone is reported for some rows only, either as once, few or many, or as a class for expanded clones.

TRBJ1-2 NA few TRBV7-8 CASSLSVSETGGYTF TGTGCCAGCAGCTTATCCGTATCCGAGACGGGGGGCTACACCTTC
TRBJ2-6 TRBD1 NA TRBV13 CASSLGTGLSGANVLTF TGTGCCAGCAGCTTAGGGACAGGGCTCTCTGGGGCCAACGTCCTGACTTTC
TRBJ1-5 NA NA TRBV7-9 CASSLKGDQPQHF TGTGCCAGCAGCTTAAAGGGAGATCAGCCCCAGCATTTT
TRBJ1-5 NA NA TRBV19 CASSSQGELYQPQHF TGTGCCAGTAGTAGTCAGGGCGAACTTTATCAGCCCCAGCATTTT
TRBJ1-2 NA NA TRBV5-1 CASSLVQANYGYTF TGCGCCAGCAGCTTGGTCCAGGCTAACTATGGCTACACCTTC
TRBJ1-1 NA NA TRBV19 CASTQQGFVLEAFF TGTGCCAGCACCCAACAGGGTTTTGTGCTGGAAGCTTTCTTT
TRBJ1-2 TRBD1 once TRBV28 CASSDTGTGGSGYTF TGTGCCAGCAGTGACACCGGGACAGGGGGGTCGGGCTACACCTTC
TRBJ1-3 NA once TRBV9 CASSVGETGDGNTIYF TGTGCCAGCAGCGTAGGTGAGACAGGAGATGGAAACACCATATATTTT
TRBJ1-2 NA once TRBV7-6 CASSLEGRQDSSGYTF TGTGCCAGCAGCTTAGAGGGTAGACAGGACTCGTCTGGCTACACCTTC
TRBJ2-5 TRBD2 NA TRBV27 CASSLYTSGGSETQYF TGTGCCAGCAGTTTATATACTAGCGGGGGGTCAGAGACCCAGTACTTC
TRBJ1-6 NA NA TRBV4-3 CASSQEGLHSPLHF TGCGCCAGCAGCCAGGAGGGTCTTCATTCACCCCTCCACTTT
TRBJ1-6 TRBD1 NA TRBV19 CASSSQTGDFHNSPLHF TGTGCCAGTAGTAGCCAGACAGGGGATTTTCATAATTCACCCCTCCACTTT
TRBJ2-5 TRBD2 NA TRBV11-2 CASSEGASGQETQYF TGTGCCAGCAGCGAAGGGGCTAGCGGGCAAGAGACCCAGTACTTC
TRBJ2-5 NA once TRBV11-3 CASSPTGYGETQYF TGTGCCAGCAGCCCCACAGGGTACGGGGAGACCCAGTACTTC
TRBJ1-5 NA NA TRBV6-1 CASSEGWRVNSNQPQHF TGTGCCAGCAGTGAAGGGTGGCGGGTGAATAGCAATCAGCCCCAGCATTTT
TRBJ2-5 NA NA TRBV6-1 CASSGSLQGRVETQYF TGTGCCAGCAGTGGGTCCTTGCAGGGGAGGGTAGAGACCCAGTACTTC
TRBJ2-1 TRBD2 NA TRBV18 CASSPSMAGGNNEQFF TGTGCCAGCTCACCATCCATGGCGGGGGGAAACAATGAGCAGTTCTTC
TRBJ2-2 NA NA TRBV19 CASSISRGTGELFF TGTGCCAGTAGTATTAGCAGGGGTACCGGGGAGCTGTTTTTT
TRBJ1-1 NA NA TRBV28 CASSLFWAGAYLSAEAFF TGTGCCAGCAGTTTATTTTGGGCAGGTGCCTATTTGAGTGCTGAAGCTTTCTTT
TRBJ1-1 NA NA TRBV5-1 CASSLAGMNTEAFF TGCGCCAGCAGCTTAGCGGGTATGAACACTGAAGCTTTCTTT
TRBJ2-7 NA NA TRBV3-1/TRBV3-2 CASSQDAGSIYEQYF TGTGCCAGCAGCCAAGATGCGGGAAGTATCTACGAGCAGTACTTC
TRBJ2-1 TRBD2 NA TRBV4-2 CASSSPGLARDEQFF TGTGCCAGCAGCTCACCGGGACTAGCTAGGGATGAGCAGTTCTTC
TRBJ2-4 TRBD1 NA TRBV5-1 CASSWGTKTGVAKNIQYF TGCGCCAGCAGCTGGGGAACCAAGACAGGGGTGGCCAAAAACATTCAGTACTTC
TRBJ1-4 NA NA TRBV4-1 CASSQESREREKLFF TGCGCCAGCAGCCAAGAGTCCAGGGAAAGGGAAAAACTGTTTTTT
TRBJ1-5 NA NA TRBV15 CATSRPRYSNQPQHF TGTGCCACCAGCAGACCGAGATATAGCAATCAGCCCCAGCATTTT
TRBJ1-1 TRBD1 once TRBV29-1 CSVVRDRGAGAFF TGCAGCGTTGTGCGCGACAGGGGGGCGGGGGCTTTCTTT
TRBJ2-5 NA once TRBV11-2 CASSLDTIPRTQYF TGTGCCAGCAGCTTAGATACGATTCCGAGGACCCAGTACTTC
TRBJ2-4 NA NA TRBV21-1 CASSSQGGAAKNIQYF TGTGCCAGCAGCTCCCAGGGAGGGGCAGCTAAAAACATTCAGTACTTC
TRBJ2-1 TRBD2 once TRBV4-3 CASRPTLAGGPNEQFF TGCGCCAGCAGGCCTACCTTAGCGGGGGGGCCCAATGAGCAGTTCTTC
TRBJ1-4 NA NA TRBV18 CASSLGRATNEKLFF TGTGCCAGCTCACTGGGTCGGGCAACTAATGAAAAACTGTTTTTT
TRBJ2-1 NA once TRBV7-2 CASSLAGVGNSHEQFF TGTGCCAGCAGCTTAGCCGGGGTTGGGAACTCCCATGAGCAGTTCTTC
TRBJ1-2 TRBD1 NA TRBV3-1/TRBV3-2 CASSQSGTGGFGYTF TGTGCCAGCAGCCAGTCCGGGACAGGGGGCTTTGGCTACACCTTC
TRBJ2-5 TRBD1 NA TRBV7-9 CASRNRGLETQYF TGTGCCAGCAGAAACAGGGGCTTGGAGACCCAGTACTTC
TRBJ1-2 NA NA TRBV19 CATVQGYGYTF TGTGCCACGGTACAGGGCTATGGCTACACCTTC
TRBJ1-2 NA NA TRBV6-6 CASSLRADGHYTF TGTGCCAGCAGCCTCCGGGCCGACGGACACTACACCTTC
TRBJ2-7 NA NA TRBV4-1 CASSPLGGVNEQYF TGCGCCAGCAGCCCTCTCGGGGGTGTGAACGAGCAGTACTTC
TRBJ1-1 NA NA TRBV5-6 CASSSWTLMNTEAFF TGTGCCAGCAGCTCATGGACACTCATGAACACTGAAGCTTTCTTT
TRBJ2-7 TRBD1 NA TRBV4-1 CASSQNTGGNSYEQYF TGCGCCAGCAGCCAAAACACAGGGGGGAACTCCTACGAGCAGTACTTC
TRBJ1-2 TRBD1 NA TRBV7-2 CASSQGQGQLSGYTF TGTGCCAGCAGCCAGGGACAGGGTCAACTATCTGGCTACACCTTC
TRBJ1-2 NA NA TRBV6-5 CASSYSSRIRGWGYTF TGTGCCAGCAGTTACTCGAGTAGGATCCGGGGTTGGGGCTACACCTTC
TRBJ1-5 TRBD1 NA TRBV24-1 CATSDPRTGVGQPQHF TGTGCCACCAGTGATCCCCGGACAGGGGTGGGACAGCCCCAGCATTTT
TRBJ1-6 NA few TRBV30 CAWNAEPSSPLHF TGTGCCTGGAACGCGGAACCAAGCTCACCCCTCCACTTT
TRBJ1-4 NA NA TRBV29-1 CSAQDGAPNEKLFF TGCAGCGCCCAAGATGGGGCACCTAATGAAAAACTGTTTTTT
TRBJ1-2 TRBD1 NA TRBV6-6 CASSLAHPSTGSGYTF TGTGCCAGCAGCCTCGCCCACCCTTCGACAGGGAGTGGCTACACCTTC
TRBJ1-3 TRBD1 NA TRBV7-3 CASSPRTGESGNTIYF TGTGCCAGCAGCCCGCGGACAGGGGAGTCTGGAAACACCATATATTTT
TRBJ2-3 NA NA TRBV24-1 CATSDRLSPRTDTQYF TGTGCCACCAGTGATCGACTATCACCTCGGACAGATACGCAGTATTTT
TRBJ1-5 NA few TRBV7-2 CASSLGDISNQPQHF TGTGCCAGCAGCTTAGGAGATATTAGCAATCAGCCCCAGCATTTT
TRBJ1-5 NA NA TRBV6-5 CASSPPQFDQPQHF TGTGCCAGCAGTCCCCCTCAGTTCGATCAGCCCCAGCATTTT